These 17 T cell receptor beta chains originate from one sample sequenced in a study of blood T cells in healthy people across ages. The authors ran a second PCR of about 6 to 11 cycles using a sample-barcoded 5' primer and a J-beta primer mix. In TCRdb, the 5' RACE reads were re-called with MiXCR into one record per CDR3 protein. The sample yields 600,000 to 800,000 distinct CDR3 sequences, about 50% seen once. Material for sequencing was blood. Receptor source: a woman older than 75 in good health.

V is TRBV25-1 and J is TRBJ1-2, with D possibly matching TRBD1 (5 bases). Trimming removed 1 base at V and 7 bases at J, with 10 bases between. The CDR3 spans 13 residues. Germline values: CDR1 MGHDK, CDR2 SYGVNS. The chain's CDR3 is CASSELSGSGYTF. The CDR3 coding sequence is TGTGCCAGCAGTGAATTATCAGGGAGTGGCTACACCTTC.

Concerning this clonotype: A much larger clone lies a single base off, so this may be a read error. V is TRBV20-1 and J is TRBJ2-1; 7 bases line up with TRBD1. CDR1 is DFQATT and CDR2 is SNEGSKA in the germline V gene (reference sequence). The CDR3 covers 13 residues. The DNA for the CDR3 is TGCAGCGCCACGCGAGGGGGCAGTGATGAGCAGTTCTTC. This encodes CSATRGGSDEQFF.

This clonotype has only a few counts. V and J are TRBV10-3 and TRBJ1-3; the D is unclear. V was pared by 0 bases and J by 1 base, with 13 bases between. The length of the CDR3 is 17 residues. Germline V gene data show CDR1 as ENHRY and CDR2 as SYGVKD. The CDR3 DNA reads TGTGCCATCAGTGAGTCTCGGGGTTTAAGGTCTGGAAACACCATATATTTT. Translated: CAISESRGLRSGNTIYF.

This clonotype was found a few times. The chain is built from TRBV3-1 and TRBJ1-5; D is unclear. Germline loops: CDR1 LGHDT, CDR2 YNNKEL (reference sequence). V shed 1 base and J shed 10 bases, with 8 bases lying between them. The CDR3 is 12 residues long. The CDR3 is CASSQGSGPQHF. The DNA of the CDR3 is TGTGCCAGCAGCCAAGGCAGTGGCCCCCAGCATTTT.

DNA of the CDR3: TGTGCCAGCAGTTTTCGGGCTAGGCAGACCCAGTACTTC. Translating it yields CASSFRARQTQYF. The chain is built from TRBV28 and TRBJ2-7; D unresolved. The J call may be in error: the DNA end matches TRBJ2-5 better. The CDR3 has 13 amino acids. CDR1 and CDR2 from the germline V gene are MDHEN and SYDVKM.

This clonotype was seen many times. The rearrangement links TRBV11-2 to TRBJ2-7, with D possibly being TRBD1 (5 bases). The CDR3 runs 14 residues. The germline CDR1 and CDR2 sequences are SGHAT and FQNNGV. The V gene lost 1 base and the J gene lost 2 bases, with 9 bases spanning the gap. The CDR3 loop is CASSLAGIPYEQYF. The CDR3 DNA follows: TGTGCCAGCAGCTTAGCAGGGATTCCCTACGAGCAGTACTTC.

About this clonotype: Just one base apart from a much larger clone, this may be a read error. The chain joins TRBV12-3 or TRBV12-4 to TRBJ2-1; D perhaps matches TRBD2 (5 bases). The CDR3 is made up of 15 amino acids. The CDR3: CASSLKGGFYDEQFF. For the CDR3, the DNA is TGTGCCAGCAGTTTAAAGGGCGGGTTCTACGATGAGCAGTTCTTC.

The rearrangement uses TRBV24-1 and TRBJ2-2; D gene unclear. The V end was cut by 5 bases, the J end by 9 bases, with 12 bases between. The V gene's germline CDR1 is KGHDR and CDR2 SFDVKD. This CDR3 contains 13 residues. The CDR3: CATSVTAHWELFF. DNA of the CDR3: TGTGCCACCAGTGTCACGGCCCACTGGGAGCTGTTTTTT.

The gene calls are TRBV6-2 or TRBV6-3 and TRBJ2-7; TRBD2 is a possible D gene (6 bases). V lost 7 bases and J lost 2, with 12 bases in between. CDR3 length equals 13 residues. Germline values: CDR1 MNHEY, CDR2 SVGEGT. In DNA, the CDR3 is TGTGCCAGCACGGGGCGGGGACCCTACGAGCAGTACTTC. Protein product: CASTGRGPYEQYF.

This clonotype appeared many times. This chain links TRBV10-1 with TRBJ2-4; D may be TRBD1 (5 bases). Per the germline V gene, CDR1 is WNHNN and CDR2 is SYGVQD (reference sequence). This CDR3 contains 15 residues. The V and J ends lost 0 bases and 5 bases respectively, with 11 bases between them. The CDR3 loop is CASSESRQLQNIQYF. CDR3 nucleotide sequence: TGCGCCAGCAGTGAGTCTAGACAGCTCCAAAACATTCAGTACTTC.

In this sample, this clonotype turned up many times. The chain recombines TRBV11-2 with TRBJ2-1; 7 nucleotides match TRBD2. Looked up from germline, CDR1 is SGHAT and CDR2 is FQNNGV. The CDR3 extends over 18 amino acids. V shed 2 bases and J 0 bases; nucleotides not matched to a gene: 10. CDR3 residues: CASSLMGLRGSSYNEQFF. Written as DNA, the CDR3 is TGTGCCAGCAGCTTAATGGGGCTGCGGGGGAGCTCCTACAATGAGCAGTTCTTC.

With regard to this clonotype: One end of the junction does not line up with germline, which may come from a read error. The gene calls are TRBV20-1 and TRBJ2-7, with D possibly matching TRBD2 (6 bases). The CDR3 has 15 amino acids. CDR1 DFQATT and CDR2 SNEGSKA come from the germline V gene (reference sequence). For the CDR3, the DNA is TGCAGTGTTAGAGATTCTCGCGGGGCGAACTACGAGCAGTACTTC. Translating gives CSVRDSRGANYEQYF.

This clonotype occurred a few times. The chain carries TRBV12-3 or TRBV12-4 and TRBJ2-7; D is possibly TRBD1 or TRBD2 (5 bases each). Trimming left V 5 bases short and J 4 bases short, with 12 bases between. CDR3 size: 13 residues. CDR3 sequence reads: CASSVGTFYEQYF. The CDR3 DNA sequence: TGTGCCAGCAGTGTAGGGACCTTTTACGAGCAGTACTTC.

This sequence joins TRBV28 and TRBJ2-4, with a possible D match to TRBD1 (5 bases). With 7 bases removed from V and 13 bases from J, the gap between germline ends came to 17 bases. Germline assignment: CDR1 MDHEN and CDR2 SYDVKM. CDR3 length equals 12 residues. CDR3 protein: CASMLRAGWQYF. CDR3 bases: TGTGCCAGCATGTTACGCGCAGGGTGGCAGTACTTC.

The chain carries TRBV4-1 and TRBJ2-7; D gene uncertain. Germline lookup yields CDR1 MGHRA and CDR2 YSYEKL. CDR3 length: 16 residues. With 1 base removed from V and 2 bases from J, the gap between germline ends came to 15 bases. The CDR3 is CASSQALGPWTYEQYF. In DNA form, the CDR3 reads TGCGCCAGCAGCCAAGCCCTTGGACCGTGGACCTACGAGCAGTACTTC.

As to this clonotype: This may stem from a read error, because a much larger clone lies one nucleotide away. The chain uses TRBV7-3 and TRBJ2-1; D gene unclear. The germline V and J ends were trimmed by 1 base and 10 bases, with 17 bases remaining between them. Germline V gene data show CDR1 as SGHTA and CDR2 as FQGTGA. This CDR3 spans 15 amino acids. CDR3 DNA: TGTGCCAGCAGCTTAAACCCCACAGTCTCCTACGAGCAGTTCTTC. This translates into CASSLNPTVSYEQFF.

A word on this clonotype: One junction end does not reproduce the germline sequence, and a read error may be involved. The chain joins TRBV4-2 to TRBJ2-4; possible D gene TRBD2, 5 bases. Germline V gives CDR1 LGHNA, CDR2 YNFKEQ. CDR3 length: 16 residues. The CDR3 loop reads CARSQGLAGAKNIQYF. The CDR3 coding sequence is TGTGCCCGCAGCCAAGGACTGGCGGGAGCCAAAAACATTCAGTACTTC.